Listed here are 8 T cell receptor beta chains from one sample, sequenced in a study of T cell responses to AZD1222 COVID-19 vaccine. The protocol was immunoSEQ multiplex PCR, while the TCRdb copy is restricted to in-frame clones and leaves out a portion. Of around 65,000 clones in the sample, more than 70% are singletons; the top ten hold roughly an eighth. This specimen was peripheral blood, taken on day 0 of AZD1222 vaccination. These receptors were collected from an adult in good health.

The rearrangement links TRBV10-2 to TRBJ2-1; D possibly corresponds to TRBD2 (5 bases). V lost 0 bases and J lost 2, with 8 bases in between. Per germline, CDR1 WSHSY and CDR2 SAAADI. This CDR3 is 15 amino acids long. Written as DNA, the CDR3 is TGCGCCAGCAGTGAGTCCGGGGTCGCCTACAATGAGCAGTTCTTC. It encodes CASSESGVAYNEQFF.

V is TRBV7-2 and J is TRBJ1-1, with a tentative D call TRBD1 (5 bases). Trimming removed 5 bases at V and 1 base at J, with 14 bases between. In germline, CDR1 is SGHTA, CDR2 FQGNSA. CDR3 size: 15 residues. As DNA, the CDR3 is TGTGCCAGCAGCCCCGGGGGAGCCCAGAACACTGAAGCTTTCTTT. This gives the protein CASSPGGAQNTEAFF. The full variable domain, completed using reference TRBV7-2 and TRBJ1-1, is GAGVSQSPSNKVTEKGKDVELRCDPISGHTALYWYRQSLGQGLEFLIYFQGNSAPDKSGLPSDRFSAERTGGSVSTLTIQRTQQEDSAVYLCASSPGGAQNTEAFFGQGTRLTVV.

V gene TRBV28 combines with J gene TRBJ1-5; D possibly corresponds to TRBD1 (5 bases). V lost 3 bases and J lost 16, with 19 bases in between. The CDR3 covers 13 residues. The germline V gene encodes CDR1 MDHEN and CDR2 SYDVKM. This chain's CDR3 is CASSFIGASPSHF. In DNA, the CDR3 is TGTGCCAGCAGTTTCATAGGGGCGTCCCCGAGTCATTTT.

The CDR3 loop is CASNPGEGGIQYF. DNA for the CDR3: TGTGCCAGCAACCCAGGAGAGGGGGGCATTCAGTACTTC. This chain joins TRBV2 and TRBJ2-4; D is tentatively TRBD1 or TRBD2 (6 bases each). Germline CDR1 and CDR2: SNHLY and FYNNEI. V lost 7 bases, J lost 9 bases, and 16 bases lay in between. This CDR3 comprises 13 residues.

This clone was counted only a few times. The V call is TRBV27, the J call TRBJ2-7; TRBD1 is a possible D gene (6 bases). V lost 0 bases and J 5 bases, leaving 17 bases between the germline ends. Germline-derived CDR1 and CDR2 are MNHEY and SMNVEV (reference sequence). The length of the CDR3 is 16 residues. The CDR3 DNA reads TGTGCCAGCAGTTTATCCTGGGACATGGTATTCGACGAGCAGTACTTC. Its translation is CASSLSWDMVFDEQYF.

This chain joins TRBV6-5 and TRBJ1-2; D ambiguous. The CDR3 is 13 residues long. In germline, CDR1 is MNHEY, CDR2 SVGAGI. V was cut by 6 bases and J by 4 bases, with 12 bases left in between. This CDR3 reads CASRPRRGYGYTF. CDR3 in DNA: TGTGCCAGCAGGCCCAGACGGGGCTATGGCTACACCTTC.

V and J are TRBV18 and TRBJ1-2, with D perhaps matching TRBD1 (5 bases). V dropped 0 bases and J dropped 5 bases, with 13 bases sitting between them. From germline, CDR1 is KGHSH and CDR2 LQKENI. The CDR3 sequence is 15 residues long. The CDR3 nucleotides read TGTGCCAGCTCACCACCGGCCCGGGGGAGGTATGGCTACACCTTC. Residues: CASSPPARGRYGYTF.

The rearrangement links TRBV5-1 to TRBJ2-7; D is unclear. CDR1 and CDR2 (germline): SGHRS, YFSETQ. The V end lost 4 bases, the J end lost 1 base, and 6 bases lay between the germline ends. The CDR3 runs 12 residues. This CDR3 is CASSMSSYEQYF. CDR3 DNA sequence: TGCGCCAGCAGCATGAGTTCCTACGAGCAGTACTTC.